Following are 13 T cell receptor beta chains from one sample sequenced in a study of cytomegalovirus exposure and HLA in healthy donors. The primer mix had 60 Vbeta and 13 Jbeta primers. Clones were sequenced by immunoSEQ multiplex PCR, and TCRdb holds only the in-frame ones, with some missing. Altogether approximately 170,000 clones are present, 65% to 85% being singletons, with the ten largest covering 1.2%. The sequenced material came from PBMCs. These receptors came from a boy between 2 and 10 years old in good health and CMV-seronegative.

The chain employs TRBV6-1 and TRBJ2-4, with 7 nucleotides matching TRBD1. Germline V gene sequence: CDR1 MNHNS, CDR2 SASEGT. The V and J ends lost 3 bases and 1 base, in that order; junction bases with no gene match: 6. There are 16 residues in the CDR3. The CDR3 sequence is CASSDSPQGAKNIQYF. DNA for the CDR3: TGTGCCAGCAGTGATTCGCCACAGGGGGCCAAAAACATTCAGTACTTC.

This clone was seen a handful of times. CDR3 amino acids: CASSPGGSFGNTIYF. CDR3 coding DNA: TGTGCCAGCAGTCCAGGGGGTAGTTTTGGAAACACCATATATTTT. The rearrangement joins TRBV6-6 to TRBJ1-3; 7 nucleotides align to TRBD1. This CDR3 has 15 amino acids. The germline V gene has CDR1 MNHNY and CDR2 SVGAGI (reference sequence). V shed 5 bases, J shed 3 bases, and the junction held 7 bases outside the gene matches.

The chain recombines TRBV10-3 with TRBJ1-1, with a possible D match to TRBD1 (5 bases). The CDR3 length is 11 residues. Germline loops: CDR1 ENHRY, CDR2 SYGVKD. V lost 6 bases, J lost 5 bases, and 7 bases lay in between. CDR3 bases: TGTGCCATCAGCCGGGGGACTGAAGCTTTCTTT. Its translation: CAISRGTEAFF.

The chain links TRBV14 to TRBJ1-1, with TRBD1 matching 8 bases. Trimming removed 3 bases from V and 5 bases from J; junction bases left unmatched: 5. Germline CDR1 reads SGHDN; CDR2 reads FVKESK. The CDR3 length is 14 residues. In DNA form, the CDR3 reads TGTGCCAGCAGCCAGACCACAGGGGGGACTGAAGCTTTCTTT. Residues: CASSQTTGGTEAFF.

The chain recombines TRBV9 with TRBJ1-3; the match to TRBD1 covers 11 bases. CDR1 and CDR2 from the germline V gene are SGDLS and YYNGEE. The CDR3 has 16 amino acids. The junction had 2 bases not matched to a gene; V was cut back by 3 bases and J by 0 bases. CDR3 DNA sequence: TGTGCCAGCAGCGGCGGACAGGGGGCCTCTGGAAACACCATATATTTT. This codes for CASSGGQGASGNTIYF.

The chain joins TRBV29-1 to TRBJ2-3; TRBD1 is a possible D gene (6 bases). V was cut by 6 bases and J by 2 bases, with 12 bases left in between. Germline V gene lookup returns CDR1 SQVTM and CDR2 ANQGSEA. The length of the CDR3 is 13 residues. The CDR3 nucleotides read TGCAGCGTGGGGACAAGGAACACAGATACGCAGTATTTT. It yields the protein CSVGTRNTDTQYF.

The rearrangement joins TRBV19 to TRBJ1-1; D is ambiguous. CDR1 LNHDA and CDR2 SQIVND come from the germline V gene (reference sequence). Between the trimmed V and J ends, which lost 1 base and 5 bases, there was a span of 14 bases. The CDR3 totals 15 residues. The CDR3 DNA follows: TGTGCCAGTAGTATAGTGCAAGGAGTTGGGACTGAAGCTTTCTTT. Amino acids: CASSIVQGVGTEAFF.

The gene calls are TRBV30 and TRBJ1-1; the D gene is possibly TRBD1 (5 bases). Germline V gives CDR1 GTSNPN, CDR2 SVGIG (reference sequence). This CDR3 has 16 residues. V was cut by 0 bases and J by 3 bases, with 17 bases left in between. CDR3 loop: CAWSVFIGASDTEAFF. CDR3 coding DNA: TGTGCCTGGAGTGTGTTTATAGGGGCTTCGGACACTGAAGCTTTCTTT.

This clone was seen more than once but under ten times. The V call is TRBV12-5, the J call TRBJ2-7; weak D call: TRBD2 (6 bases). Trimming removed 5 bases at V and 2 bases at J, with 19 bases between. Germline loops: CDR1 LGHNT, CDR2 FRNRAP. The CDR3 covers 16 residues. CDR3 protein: CASGGGTGYLPYEQYF. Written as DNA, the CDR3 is TGTGCTAGTGGTGGGGGGACGGGATATCTGCCCTACGAGCAGTACTTC.

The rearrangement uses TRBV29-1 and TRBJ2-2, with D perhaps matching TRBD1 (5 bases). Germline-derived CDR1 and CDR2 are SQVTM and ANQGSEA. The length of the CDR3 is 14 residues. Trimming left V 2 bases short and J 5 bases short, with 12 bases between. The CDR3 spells CSVEKGIGTGELFF. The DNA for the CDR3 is TGCAGCGTTGAAAAGGGGATTGGGACCGGGGAGCTGTTTTTT.

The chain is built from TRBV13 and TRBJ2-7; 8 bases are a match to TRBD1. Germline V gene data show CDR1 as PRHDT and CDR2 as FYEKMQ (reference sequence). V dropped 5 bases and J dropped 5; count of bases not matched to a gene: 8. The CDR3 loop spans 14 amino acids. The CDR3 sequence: CASSPTGGPHEQYF. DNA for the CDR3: TGTGCCAGCAGCCCTACAGGGGGGCCCCACGAGCAGTACTTC.

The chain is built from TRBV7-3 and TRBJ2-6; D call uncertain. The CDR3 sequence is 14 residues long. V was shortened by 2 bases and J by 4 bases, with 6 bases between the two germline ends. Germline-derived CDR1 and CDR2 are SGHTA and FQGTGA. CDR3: CASSLQSGANVLTF. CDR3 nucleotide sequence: TGTGCCAGCAGCTTACAGTCCGGGGCCAACGTCCTGACTTTC.

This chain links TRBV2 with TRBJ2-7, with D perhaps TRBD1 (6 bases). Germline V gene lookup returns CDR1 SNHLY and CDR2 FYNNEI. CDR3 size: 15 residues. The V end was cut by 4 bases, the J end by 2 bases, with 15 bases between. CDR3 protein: CASSVGQPETYEQYF. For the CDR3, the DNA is TGTGCCAGCAGTGTCGGACAGCCGGAGACCTACGAGCAGTACTTC. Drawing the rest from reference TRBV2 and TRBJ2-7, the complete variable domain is EPEVTQTPSHQVTQMGQEVILRCVPISNHLYFYWYRQILGQKVEFLVSFYNNEISEKSEIFDDQFSVERPDGSNFTLKIRSTKLEDSAMYFCASSVGQPETYEQYFGPGTRLTVT.